The clone carrying this T cell receptor (beta chain) was seen more than once but under ten times. The CDR3 spans 12 residues. V was trimmed by 8 bases and J by 0 bases, leaving 7 bases between them. CDR1 is LNHDA, CDR2 SQIVND, per germline (reference sequence). One entry per CDR3 protein, called by TCRdb with MiXCR from the RT-PCR reads. Here the sample spans 550,000 to 750,000 distinct CDR3 sequences, about 14% being singletons. This TCR was sampled from a female donor in good health, serving as a healthy control. V gene TRBV19 combines with J gene TRBJ1-2; tentative D call: TRBD1 (5 bases). Specimen: memory CD4+ T cells from blood. DNA of the CDR3: TGTGCCAGTCTGACAGCTAACTATGGCTACACCTTC. The encoded protein is CASLTANYGYTF.